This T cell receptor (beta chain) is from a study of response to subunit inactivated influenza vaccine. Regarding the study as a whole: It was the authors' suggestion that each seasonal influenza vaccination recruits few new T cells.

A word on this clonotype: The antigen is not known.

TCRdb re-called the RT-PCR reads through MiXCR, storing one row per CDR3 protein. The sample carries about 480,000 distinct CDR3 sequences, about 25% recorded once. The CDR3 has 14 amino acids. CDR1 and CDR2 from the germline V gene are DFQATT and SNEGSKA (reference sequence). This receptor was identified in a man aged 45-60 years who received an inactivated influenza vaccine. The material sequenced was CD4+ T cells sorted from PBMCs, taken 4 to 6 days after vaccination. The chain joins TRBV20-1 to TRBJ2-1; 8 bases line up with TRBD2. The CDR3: CSPSSGSSYNEQFF. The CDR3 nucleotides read TGCAGCCCTTCGAGCGGGAGCTCCTACAATGAGCAGTTCTTC.